This T cell receptor (beta chain) was found in a study of memory CD4+ T cells and cytomegalovirus serostatus. Points from the study as a whole: Median bootstrapped AUC for CMV status was just under 0.97 originally, just under 0.93 US-trained. Suggested: most of the CMV-linked TCR signature lies in CD4+ memory cells.

Assay used: immunoSEQ multiplex PCR; TCRdb lists only in-frame clones, some missing. There are about 46,000 clones in the sample; 77% occur only once, and approximately 0.61% lies in the top ten. The sort gate was single viable CD3+CD4+CD8-CD45RO+ cells for memory CD4+ T cells. Serum IgG to CMV pp150, pp28, p38 and p52 defined serostatus. This CDR3 region has 16 residues. CDR1 and CDR2 from the germline V gene are SGHVS and FNYEAQ. The V and J ends lost 5 bases and 3 bases, in that order; junction bases with no gene match: 10. Comments on this clone: Its matching antigen is unknown.

V usage is TRBV7-6 and J usage is TRBJ2-7; TRBD2 matches 10 bases. Material: memory CD4+ T cells from blood. The TCR was taken from an adult in good health and CMV-seronegative. The CDR3 protein is CASSPVRTSGLYEQYF. CDR3 coding DNA: TGTGCCAGCAGCCCCGTCCGGACTAGCGGCCTCTACGAGCAGTACTTC.